The entry that follows covers one T cell receptor (beta chain) sequence. The sample comes from a study of blood T cell repertoires in COVID-19. In the study overall: Samples came from the United States, Italy and Spain, spanning acute and convalescent COVID-19.

Per the original methods: The authors estimated nucleated cell counts from reference gene primer amplification. Data came from immunoSEQ multiplex PCR; TCRdb stores just in-frame clones and leaves some out. From that table come the V and J calls and clone size; the DNA was used to work out D and trimming. The profile shows some 51,000 clones, 85% to 95% of them singletons. Germline V CDR1 and CDR2: SEHNR, FQNEAQ (reference sequence). CDR3 size: 15 residues. Trimming took 11 bases from V and 1 from J; bases not matched to a gene: 9. The specimen sequenced was peripheral blood. V is TRBV7-9 and J is TRBJ1-3; 9 bases match TRBD1. The clonotype originates from a man aged 50-59 years with acute or convalescent COVID-19. The chain's CDR3 is CAERPGQGSGNTIYF. The CDR3 region has the DNA TGTGCCGAACGCCCGGGACAGGGTTCTGGAAACACCATATATTTT.